A single T cell receptor (beta chain) is shown here with its context. Its matching antigen is unknown. These data belong to a study of shared clonotypes between healthy human individuals. Study summary: Aged 18 to 49, the donors were a couple of women and a few men. Overall study results and limits: Non-shared clonotypes showed lower generation probabilities than clonotypes common to all four donors.

The material for each subset, its genomic DNA, was split evenly across several immunoSEQ plates. The repertoire was sequenced with immunoSEQ multiplex PCR; TCRdb's copy has only in-frame clones and lacks some. The data contain 190,000 or so clones, 60% to 75% of them seen just once; the ten biggest clones take up 10%. All donors were Caucasian adults living in Nashville, Tennessee. Trimming took 6 bases from V and 1 from J, leaving 7 bases between them. Germline-derived CDR1 and CDR2 are MDHEN and SYDVKM. The length of the CDR3 is 13 residues. This receptor was identified in a young man in good health. The chain couples TRBV28 to TRBJ1-5; D gene uncertain. The specimen was memory CD4+ T cells sorted from blood. Subset meaning: CD45RA-negative fraction. The CDR3 DNA follows: TGTGCCAGCAGGACGGAGAGCAATCAGCCCCAGCATTTT. It yields the protein CASRTESNQPQHF.